This is a list of T cell receptor beta chains from one sample in a study of OX40 agonist ivuxolimab in advanced cancers. Sequencing was performed with immunoSEQ multiplex PCR; in TCRdb, only in-frame clones are kept and a portion is missing. The sample carries about 11,000 clones, roughly 76% recorded once. Sequenced material: CD4+ or CD8+ T cells sorted from blood, taken in a trial of the OX40 agonist ivuxolimab. These receptors all come from an adult with an advanced solid tumor such as melanoma, head and neck, liver or kidney cancer. Both conserved end residues are part of each CDR3. A D gene is named only where the DNA matches it firmly. Clone size is shown for a subset of rows, as once, few, many or a class of expanded clone.

v_gene	d_gene	j_gene	abundance	CDR3nt	CDR3aa
TRBV7-8	NA	TRBJ2-7	NA	TGTGCCAGCAGCCGGGTGGACGACTCAGTCTACGAGCAGTACTTC	CASSRVDDSVYEQYF
TRBV7-9	TRBD1	TRBJ1-1	NA	TGTGCCAGCAGCTTAATACAGGGGGCGCATACTGAAGCTTTCTTT	CASSLIQGAHTEAFF
TRBV5-6	NA	TRBJ1-5	NA	TGTGCCAGCAGCTTGGGAGCTAGCAATCAGCCCCAGCATTTT	CASSLGASNQPQHF
TRBV6-5	NA	TRBJ2-6	NA	TGTGCCAGCAGTTACCACGACAGCCCTGGGGCCAACGTCCTGACTTTC	CASSYHDSPGANVLTF
TRBV7-9	TRBD1	TRBJ2-5	NA	TGTGCCGGCAGGGGACAGGGGGCTTGGGAGACCCAGTACTTC	CAGRGQGAWETQYF
TRBV5-1	NA	TRBJ2-7	NA	TGCGCCAGCAGCCCTGACAGAGGTCGGAACTACGAGCAGTACTTC	CASSPDRGRNYEQYF
TRBV7-9	NA	TRBJ2-7	NA	TGTGCCAGCAGCCAATCCCCCTACGAGCAGTACTTC	CASSQSPYEQYF
TRBV30	NA	TRBJ2-7	NA	TGTGCCTGGAGCTTTAGAACCGAGCAGTACTTC	CAWSFRTEQYF
TRBV6-5	NA	TRBJ2-5	NA	TGTGCCAGCAGTTATCAACCCCAAGAGACCCAGTACTTC	CASSYQPQETQYF
TRBV5-6	NA	TRBJ1-5	NA	TGTGCCAGCAGCTACTCCGGGACTGAGAATCAGCCCCAGCATTTT	CASSYSGTENQPQHF
TRBV7-5	NA	TRBJ2-5	once	TGTGCCAGCAGCGTAACTGAGCAAGAGACCCAGTACTTC	CASSVTEQETQYF
TRBV6-5	NA	TRBJ2-5	NA	TGTGCCAGCAGTCCTCGGACGGTCCAAGAGACCCAGTACTTC	CASSPRTVQETQYF
TRBV23-1	NA	TRBJ1-2	NA	TGCGCCAGCAGTCAATCTCAGCGCTCAGGGTCTAACTATGGCTACACCTTC	CASSQSQRSGSNYGYTF
TRBV5-4	TRBD1	TRBJ1-6	NA	TGTGCCAGCAGCTTGGGATCGGGACAGATTAATTCACCCCTCCACTTT	CASSLGSGQINSPLHF
TRBV5-6	TRBD1	TRBJ1-3	medium-sized	TGTGCCAGCAGCTTGGGGACAGGGCAAGGAAACACCATATATTTT	CASSLGTGQGNTIYF
TRBV6-1	NA	TRBJ2-7	NA	TGTGCCAGCACCGGGACGTCCTACGAGCAGTACTTC	CASTGTSYEQYF
TRBV7-2	NA	TRBJ2-1	NA	TGTGCCAGCAGCCCCCAATCCAATGAGCAGTTCTTC	CASSPQSNEQFF
TRBV19	TRBD2	TRBJ2-1	NA	TGTGCCAGTAGCGACCAAACTAGCGGGAATGAGGGGGAGCAGTTCTTC	CASSDQTSGNEGEQFF
TRBV9	TRBD1	TRBJ1-2	NA	TGTGCCAGCAGCATTGGACAGGGTAATGGCTACACCTTC	CASSIGQGNGYTF
TRBV11-3	NA	TRBJ2-1	NA	TGTGCCAGCAGCTCAGGTAATAATGAGCAGTTCTTC	CASSSGNNEQFF
TRBV5-5	NA	TRBJ2-2	NA	TGTGCCAGCAGCTTTGCATTGGTGGAGGTCTTTACCGGGGAGCTGTTTTTT	CASSFALVEVFTGELFF
TRBV19	NA	TRBJ1-1	NA	TGTGCCAGTACTGAGCTTTCGACGCGGGTTAACACTGAAGCTTTCTTT	CASTELSTRVNTEAFF